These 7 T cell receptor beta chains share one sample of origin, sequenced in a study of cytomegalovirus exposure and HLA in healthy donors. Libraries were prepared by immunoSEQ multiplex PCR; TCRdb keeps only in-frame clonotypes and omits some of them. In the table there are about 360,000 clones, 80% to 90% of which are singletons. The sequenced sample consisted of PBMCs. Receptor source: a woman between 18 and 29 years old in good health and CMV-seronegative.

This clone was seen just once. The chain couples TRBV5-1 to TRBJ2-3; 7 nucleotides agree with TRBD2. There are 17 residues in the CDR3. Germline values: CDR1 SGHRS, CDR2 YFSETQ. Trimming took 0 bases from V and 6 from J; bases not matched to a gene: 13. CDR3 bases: TGCGCCAGCAGCTTGGCGACTGGGCGGGGGAGGGAGGATACGCAGTATTTT. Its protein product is CASSLATGRGREDTQYF.

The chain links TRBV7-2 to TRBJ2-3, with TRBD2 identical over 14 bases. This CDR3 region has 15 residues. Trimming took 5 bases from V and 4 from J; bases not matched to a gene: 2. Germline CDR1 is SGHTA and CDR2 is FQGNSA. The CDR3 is CASSGTSGSPDTQYF. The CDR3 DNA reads TGTGCCAGCAGCGGGACTAGCGGGAGCCCAGATACGCAGTATTTT.

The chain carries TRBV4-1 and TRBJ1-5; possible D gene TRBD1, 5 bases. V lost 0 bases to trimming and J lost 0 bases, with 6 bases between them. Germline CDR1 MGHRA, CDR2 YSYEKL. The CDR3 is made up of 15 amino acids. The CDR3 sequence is CASSQEDSSNQPQHF. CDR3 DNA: TGCGCCAGCAGCCAAGAAGACAGTAGCAATCAGCCCCAGCATTTT.

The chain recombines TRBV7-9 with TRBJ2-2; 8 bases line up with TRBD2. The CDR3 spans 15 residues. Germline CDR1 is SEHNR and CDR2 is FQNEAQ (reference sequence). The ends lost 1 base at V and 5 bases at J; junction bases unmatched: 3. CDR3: CASSLGGLATGELFF. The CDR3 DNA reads TGTGCCAGCAGCTTAGGAGGACTAGCAACCGGGGAGCTGTTTTTT.

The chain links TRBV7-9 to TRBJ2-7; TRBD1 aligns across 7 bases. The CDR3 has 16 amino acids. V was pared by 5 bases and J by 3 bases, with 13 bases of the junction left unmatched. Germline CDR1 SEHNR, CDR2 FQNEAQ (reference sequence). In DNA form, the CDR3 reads TGTGCCAGCAGCCCAACACCGGGACAGCTCCACTACGAGCAGTACTTC. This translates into CASSPTPGQLHYEQYF.

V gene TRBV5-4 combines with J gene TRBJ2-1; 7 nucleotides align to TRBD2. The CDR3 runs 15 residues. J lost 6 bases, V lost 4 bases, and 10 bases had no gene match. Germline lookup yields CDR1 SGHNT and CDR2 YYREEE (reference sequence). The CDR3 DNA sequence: TGTGCCAGCAGCCTGCGGGAGTTAGGGGCCAATGAGCAGTTCTTC. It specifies CASSLRELGANEQFF.

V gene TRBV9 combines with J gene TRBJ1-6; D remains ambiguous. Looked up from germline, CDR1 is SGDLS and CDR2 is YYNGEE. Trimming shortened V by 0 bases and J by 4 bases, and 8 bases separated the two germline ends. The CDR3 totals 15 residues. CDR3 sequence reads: CASSVEREYNSPLHF. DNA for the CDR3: TGTGCCAGCAGCGTAGAGAGGGAATATAATTCACCCCTCCACTTT.